This T cell receptor beta chain stems from a study of T cell responses to AZD1222 COVID-19 vaccine. General observations from the study: Repertoire samples came only from after the peak T cell response.

Note on this clone: Its antigen is currently unknown.

This table comes from immunoSEQ multiplex PCR, and its TCRdb copy is limited to in-frame clones, with some not included. The sample has around 170,000 clones, almost 90% seen once. Germline CDR1 and CDR2: MNHNS and SASEGT. The CDR3 contains 16 residues. The V gene lost 4 bases and the J gene lost 0 bases, with 13 bases spanning the gap. The gene calls are TRBV6-1 and TRBJ1-3; D call uncertain. This clonotype was obtained from an adult who received the AZD1222 COVID-19 vaccine. Sequenced here: peripheral blood, sampled 28 days after the second AZD1222 dose. In DNA form, the CDR3 reads TGTGCCAGCAGTGCGTTGTCAGCGCACTCTGGAAACACCATATATTTT. Amino acid sequence: CASSALSAHSGNTIYF.